One sample yielded the 26 T cell receptor beta chains listed below, sequenced in a study of blood T cells in healthy people across ages (dated by TCRdb to about 2015). The library was generated by 5' RACE. Sequencing used an Illumina HiSeq 2500. A second PCR of about 6 to 11 cycles was performed with a sample-barcoded 5' primer and a J-beta primer mix. The public reads were reprocessed in TCRdb via fastp at Q25 and MiXCR, keeping in-frame beta chains. Each CDR3 protein gets just one entry, which takes the most common genes and DNA from the rows behind it. A total of 870,000 or so distinct CDR3 sequences appear in this sample, around 28% of them only once. 15% to 20% of the sample lies in the top ten. Sequences were obtained from blood. These receptors originate from an elderly woman in good health.

This chain uses TRBV30 with TRBJ1-4; D may be TRBD1 (6 bases). Germline-derived CDR1 and CDR2 are GTSNPN and SVGIG (reference sequence). The CDR3 totals 14 residues. The germline V and J ends were trimmed by 6 bases and 8 bases, with 19 bases remaining between them. In DNA form, the CDR3 reads TGTGCCTGTTCCCGTGGGGGACAAACAGAAAAACTGTTTTTT. It encodes CACSRGGQTEKLFF.

The gene calls are TRBV7-2 and TRBJ2-7; TRBD1 might be the D (5 bases). The last part of the DNA fits TRBJ2-5 better; the J call may be wrong. In germline, CDR1 is SGHTA, CDR2 FQGNSA. This CDR3 region has 16 residues. The CDR3 loop is CASSSRKGFKGETQYF. CDR3 bases: TGTGCCAGCAGCTCAAGAAAAGGATTCAAGGGGGAGACCCAGTACTTC.

A note on this clonotype: A single base separates this from a much larger clone, so it may be a read error. This sequence joins TRBV7-2 and TRBJ2-1; TRBD2 aligns across 15 bases. Trimming removed 4 bases from V and 12 bases from J; junction bases left unmatched: 13. The germline gives CDR1 SGHTA, CDR2 FQGNSA. The CDR3 contains 17 residues. The CDR3 region has the DNA TGTGCCAGCAGCTCTGGACTAGCGGGGGGGTCCTTCTCGGGGCAGTTCTTC. It yields the protein CASSSGLAGGSFSGQFF.

This clonotype was seen many times. The gene calls are TRBV20-1 and TRBJ2-5; 11 nucleotides agree with TRBD2. V lost 3 bases, J lost 3 bases, and 3 bases stayed unmatched. The CDR3 is 14 residues long. Germline lookup yields CDR1 DFQATT and CDR2 SNEGSKA (reference sequence). The CDR3 DNA reads TGCAGTGCTAGGACTAGCGGGGCGAAAGAGACCCAGTACTTC. It translates to CSARTSGAKETQYF.

This clonotype was counted between two and nine times. V usage is TRBV21-1 and J usage is TRBJ2-1; the table calls TRBD1, which could not be checked here. TRBV21-1 is a recognized pseudogene. This CDR3 has 19 amino acids. CDR3 nucleotides: TGTGCCAGCAGCAAAGAATCCATAGAGAGGACAGGGGATGGGGATGAGCAGTTCTTC. Translated, it gives CASSKESIERTGDGDEQFF.

The chain recombines TRBV20-1 with TRBJ2-7; maybe TRBD2 (6 bases). V gave up 6 bases and J gave up 4 bases, with 19 bases separating them. CDR3 length: 14 amino acids. Looked up from germline, CDR1 is DFQATT and CDR2 is SNEGSKA (reference sequence). CDR3: CSATTRDFRYEQYF. The CDR3 DNA is TGCAGTGCCACAACGAGGGACTTCCGATACGAGCAGTACTTC.

This rearrangement joins TRBV11-2 to TRBJ1-1; no definite D call. CDR3 size: 14 residues. Germline values: CDR1 SGHAT, CDR2 FQNNGV. Deletions cut 0 bases from V and 1 base from J, with 6 bases between. In nucleotides, the CDR3 is TGTGCCAGCAGCTTAGACATCGGGAACACTGAAGCTTTCTTT. It is translated as CASSLDIGNTEAFF.

This clonotype was detected ten times or more. The chain recombines TRBV6-5 with TRBJ2-1, with 11 bases fitting TRBD2. The CDR3 covers 19 residues. The germline gives CDR1 MNHEY, CDR2 SVGAGI. The J segment lost 7 bases and the V segment lost 2 bases, leaving 16 bases of the junction unmatched. CDR3 sequence: CASSYPTGTSGGGTNEQFF. Written as DNA, the CDR3 is TGTGCCAGCAGTTACCCAACCGGCACTAGCGGGGGAGGGACTAATGAGCAGTTCTTC.

This clonotype showed up just a few times. The chain is built from TRBV6-6 and TRBJ1-2; 12 positions match TRBD1. J was trimmed by 7 bases and V by 2 bases; bases with no gene match: 8. CDR3 length equals 16 residues. Germline V gene data show CDR1 as MNHNY and CDR2 as SVGAGI (reference sequence). The chain's CDR3 is CASSYILGQGALGYTF. CDR3 sequence (DNA): TGTGCCAGCAGTTACATTTTGGGACAGGGGGCGCTTGGCTACACCTTC.

This clonotype was counted a few times. The chain carries TRBV20-1 and TRBJ2-5, with D perhaps matching TRBD1 (6 bases). Near its end, the DNA agrees better with TRBJ2-7, so the J call may be wrong. Per the germline V gene, CDR1 is DFQATT and CDR2 is SNEGSKA (reference sequence). The CDR3 totals 13 residues. The chain's CDR3 is CSALGTPFYEQYF. The CDR3 DNA follows: TGCAGTGCTTTGGGGACACCTTTCTACGAGCAGTACTTC.

Of note for this clonotype: Being one base from a much bigger clone, this may be a read error. The chain's CDR3 is CASSVGAYEQFF. DNA of the CDR3: TGTGCCAGCAGCGTAGGGGCCTATGAGCAGTTCTTC. The chain combines TRBV7-2 with TRBJ2-1, with D possibly being TRBD1 (5 bases). This CDR3 has 12 residues. V lost 5 bases and J 8 bases, leaving 10 bases between the germline ends. The germline V gene encodes CDR1 SGHTA and CDR2 FQGNSA.

This rearrangement joins TRBV5-1 to TRBJ2-1; D not resolved. The CDR3 is 13 residues long. CDR1 and CDR2 from the germline V gene are SGHRS and YFSETQ. Between the trimmed V and J ends, which lost 4 bases and 4 bases, there was a span of 9 bases. This chain's CDR3 is CASSHQSYNEQFF. In DNA, the CDR3 is TGCGCCAGCAGCCATCAGTCGTACAATGAGCAGTTCTTC.

This clonotype was picked up many times. The J gene is TRBJ2-7, the V gene TRBV3-1; TRBD1 agrees at 8 bases. V shed 4 bases, J shed 4 bases, and the junction held 15 bases outside the gene matches. The germline CDR1 and CDR2 sequences are LGHDT and YNNKEL (reference sequence). CDR3 length equals 17 residues. DNA of the CDR3: TGTGCCAGCAGCCCCCAAGGCAGGGGGCGCGGCGGATACGAGCAGTACTTC. This encodes CASSPQGRGRGGYEQYF.

This clonotype showed up just a few times. This chain links TRBV4-1 with TRBJ1-1; 7 bases fit TRBD1. Germline V lookup: CDR1 MGHRA, CDR2 YSYEKL. V was clipped by 1 base and J by 1 base; unmatched bases: 3. This CDR3 comprises 15 residues. In DNA, the CDR3 is TGCGCCAGCAGCCAAGGACAGGGCTGGAACACTGAAGCTTTCTTT. This encodes CASSQGQGWNTEAFF.

This chain connects TRBV5-5 to TRBJ2-1; maybe TRBD1 (6 bases). The DNA end is more similar to TRBJ2-7, so the J call may be wrong. This CDR3 spans 15 amino acids. CDR1 is SGHKS, CDR2 YYEKEE, per germline (reference sequence). The CDR3 reads CASSTTGSSYNEQYF. The CDR3 DNA sequence: TGTGCCAGCAGCACAACAGGGAGCTCCTACAATGAGCAGTACTTC.

This clonotype was observed a few times. The chain links TRBV5-1 to TRBJ1-2; maybe TRBD1 (6 bases). Trimming removed 0 bases at V and 8 bases at J, with 14 bases between. This CDR3 contains 14 residues. Looked up from germline, CDR1 is SGHRS and CDR2 is YFSETQ. The CDR3 sequence is CASSLDRGAKGYTF. Written as DNA, the CDR3 is TGCGCCAGCAGCTTGGATAGGGGGGCGAAGGGCTACACCTTC.

This chain links TRBV27 with TRBJ2-1, with D possibly TRBD1 on 6 matching bases. The J call may be incorrect, as the DNA end agrees better with TRBJ2-7. Germline assignment: CDR1 MNHEY and CDR2 SMNVEV (reference sequence). This CDR3 spans 16 amino acids. CDR3 residues: CASSSGWTAPYNEQYF. CDR3 in DNA: TGTGCCAGCAGTTCGGGATGGACAGCCCCCTACAATGAGCAGTACTTC.

This chain connects TRBV20-1 to TRBJ2-5, with D hard to call. Germline CDR1 reads DFQATT; CDR2 reads SNEGSKA (reference sequence). The germline V and J ends were trimmed by 3 bases and 3 bases, with 11 bases remaining between them. The CDR3 spans 13 residues. CDR3 protein: CSASKPGEETQYF. CDR3 DNA: TGCAGTGCTAGTAAACCAGGAGAAGAGACCCAGTACTTC.

Of note for this clonotype: A read error may be the cause here, since a much bigger clone is one base away. CDR3 in DNA: TGCGCCAGCAGCTTGGAGGGTAATCGGGGGCAGTACTTC. This gives the protein CASSLEGNRGQYF. The genes are TRBV5-1 and TRBJ2-5; tentatively, D is TRBD2 (6 bases). CDR1 and CDR2 (germline): SGHRS, YFSETQ. V lost 0 bases, J lost 11 bases, and 14 bases lay in between. CDR3 length: 13 amino acids. Together with reference TRBV5-1 and TRBJ2-5, the CDR3 gives the full variable domain: KAGVTQTPRYLIKTRGQQVTLSCSPISGHRSVSWYQQTPGQGLQFLFEYFSETQRNKGNFPGRFSGRQFSNSRSEMNVSTLELGDSALYLCASSLEGNRGQYFGPGTRLLVL.

Many counts were recorded for this clonotype. The chain combines TRBV7-2 with TRBJ2-3; 8 nucleotides match TRBD2. CDR1 SGHTA and CDR2 FQGNSA come from the germline V gene. The CDR3 contains 16 residues. With V trimmed by 3 bases and J by 0 bases, 5 bases remained unmatched. CDR3 region: CASSFPLAGSTDTQYF. DNA of the CDR3: TGTGCCAGCAGCTTTCCTTTAGCGGGGAGCACAGATACGCAGTATTTT.

The chain combines TRBV12-3 or TRBV12-4 with TRBJ2-1, with D tentatively TRBD2 (6 bases). V shed 8 bases and J shed 5 bases, with 34 bases lying between them. This CDR3 region has 20 residues. CDR3 DNA: TGTGCCAGCTATCGTACCCGATCCATTACCTTCAGGGAGGACGACAATGAGCAGTTCTTC. Protein product: CASYRTRSITFREDDNEQFF.

This clonotype was observed a handful of times. A clone one base away is much larger, so this may be a read error. The V call is TRBV12-3 or TRBV12-4, the J call TRBJ2-5; D possibly corresponds to TRBD2 (6 bases). This CDR3 has 11 residues. Trimming removed 6 bases from V and 13 bases from J, with 15 bases in between. In nucleotides, the CDR3 is TGTGCCAGCAGCCTGGGGGGACCGTGGTACTTC. This codes for CASSLGGPWYF.

This chain links TRBV12-3 or TRBV12-4 with TRBJ1-3; D call uncertain. The ends were cut back, 6 bases at V and 2 bases at J, with 11 bases in the middle. The CDR3 has 14 residues. The CDR3 DNA reads TGTGCCAGCAGCCCGGGGAGGGCTGGAAACACCATATATTTT. Encoded protein: CASSPGRAGNTIYF.

The genes are TRBV20-1 and TRBJ2-3; 10 positions agree with TRBD2. Trimming took 6 bases from V and 2 from J; bases not matched to a gene: 8. Germline V gives CDR1 DFQATT, CDR2 SNEGSKA (reference sequence). The CDR3 extends over 15 amino acids. CDR3 bases: TGCAGTGCCGCCCTCGGACTAGCGGACACAGATACGCAGTATTTT. Its translation: CSAALGLADTDTQYF.

This clonotype has just a few counts. This clone may be a read error of a much larger clone one base away. The chain employs TRBV9 and TRBJ1-2; D is undetermined. From germline, CDR1 is SGDLS and CDR2 YYNGEE. The V gene lost 1 base and the J gene lost 6 bases, with 7 bases spanning the gap. The CDR3 length is 12 residues. CDR3 nucleotides: TGTGCCAGCAGCGTATACAGTCATGGCTACACCTTC. It is translated as CASSVYSHGYTF.

The sample holds a few counts of this clonotype. The chain combines TRBV30 with TRBJ1-6; D is ambiguous. The CDR3 is made up of 12 amino acids. The germline V and J ends were trimmed by 4 bases and 6 bases, with 7 bases remaining between them. Germline values: CDR1 GTSNPN, CDR2 SVGIG (reference sequence). Here the CDR3 DNA reads TGTGCCTGGAACACCTTTAATTCACCCCTCCACTTT. It is translated as CAWNTFNSPLHF.